Listed below are T cell receptor beta chains from one sample, sequenced in a study of blood T cell repertoires in COVID-19. Only in-frame clones appear in the TCRdb table, and some are missing; sequencing was by immunoSEQ multiplex PCR. Of about 64,000 clones listed, about 72% are singletons. Sequencing was performed on peripheral blood. The receptors come from a man older than 75 with acute or convalescent COVID-19. Each CDR3 is given with its conserved first and last residue. The order of the fields is D gene, V gene, J gene, clone size, CDR3 protein, CDR3 DNA. D genes are given only for firm matches. Where a row states a size, it is once, few, many or the class of an expanded clone; other rows omit it.

d_call: -; v_call: TRBV18; j_call: TRBJ1-1; clone_size: -; cdr3_aa: CASSPAAIAGTEAFF; cdr3_nt: TGTGCCAGCTCACCAGCGGCGATCGCGGGCACTGAAGCTTTCTTT
d_call: -; v_call: TRBV11-3; j_call: TRBJ2-7; clone_size: -; cdr3_aa: CASSSAGQQYF; cdr3_nt: TGTGCCAGCAGCTCCGCGGGACAGCAGTACTTC
d_call: TRBD1; v_call: TRBV27; j_call: TRBJ2-7; clone_size: few; cdr3_aa: CASSSSGTDPYEQYF; cdr3_nt: TGTGCCAGCAGTTCCTCCGGGACAGATCCCTACGAGCAGTACTTC
d_call: TRBD1; v_call: TRBV5-5; j_call: TRBJ2-1; clone_size: -; cdr3_aa: CASSFGTGDSNEQFF; cdr3_nt: TGTGCCAGCAGCTTCGGGACAGGGGATTCTAATGAGCAGTTCTTC
d_call: TRBD1; v_call: TRBV19; j_call: TRBJ1-5; clone_size: -; cdr3_aa: CASSTYTGGSNQPQHF; cdr3_nt: TGTGCCAGTAGTACTTATACAGGGGGGAGCAATCAGCCCCAGCATTTT
d_call: -; v_call: TRBV7-9; j_call: TRBJ1-6; clone_size: once; cdr3_aa: CASSSSQASPLHF; cdr3_nt: TGTGCCAGCAGCTCCTCTCAGGCGTCACCCCTCCACTTT
d_call: TRBD2; v_call: TRBV19; j_call: TRBJ2-1; clone_size: -; cdr3_aa: CASSPSGRALENEQFF; cdr3_nt: TGTGCCAGTAGCCCTAGCGGGAGGGCCCTTGAGAATGAGCAGTTCTTC
d_call: -; v_call: TRBV24-1; j_call: TRBJ2-2; clone_size: -; cdr3_aa: CATSVPGVPVWNTGELFF; cdr3_nt: TGTGCCACCAGTGTACCGGGAGTCCCGGTATGGAACACCGGGGAGCTGTTTTTT
d_call: -; v_call: TRBV5-4; j_call: TRBJ2-1; clone_size: -; cdr3_aa: CASSTGGWSYNEQFF; cdr3_nt: TGTGCCAGCAGCACTGGCGGGTGGTCCTACAATGAGCAGTTCTTC
d_call: -; v_call: TRBV2; j_call: TRBJ1-5; clone_size: -; cdr3_aa: CASSVGASRPQHF; cdr3_nt: TGTGCCAGCTCTGTAGGGGCCTCAAGGCCCCAGCATTTT
d_call: -; v_call: TRBV4-1; j_call: TRBJ1-1; clone_size: -; cdr3_aa: CASRGTLKNTEAFF; cdr3_nt: TGCGCCAGCAGAGGGACACTCAAGAACACTGAAGCTTTCTTT
d_call: -; v_call: TRBV30; j_call: TRBJ1-3; clone_size: once; cdr3_aa: CAWSVRTVSSGNTIYF; cdr3_nt: TGTGCCTGGAGTGTACGAACAGTGAGCTCTGGAAACACCATATATTTT
d_call: -; v_call: TRBV6-5; j_call: TRBJ1-6; clone_size: -; cdr3_aa: CASSTWDNDSPLHF; cdr3_nt: TGTGCCAGCAGTACGTGGGACAACGATTCACCCCTCCACTTT
d_call: TRBD1; v_call: TRBV30; j_call: TRBJ1-5; clone_size: -; cdr3_aa: CAWSAGTGGINQHF; cdr3_nt: TGTGCCTGGAGCGCCGGGACAGGGGGAATTAACCAGCATTTT
d_call: -; v_call: TRBV13; j_call: TRBJ1-2; clone_size: -; cdr3_aa: CASSLLGQGLDYTF; cdr3_nt: TGTGCCAGCAGCTTACTGGGCCAGGGGTTGGACTACACCTTC
d_call: -; v_call: TRBV6-5; j_call: TRBJ1-1; clone_size: -; cdr3_aa: CASRPAGGATEAFF; cdr3_nt: TGTGCCAGCAGGCCCGCTGGGGGGGCCACTGAAGCTTTCTTT
d_call: TRBD1; v_call: TRBV27; j_call: TRBJ1-1; clone_size: -; cdr3_aa: CASSPYRDRAGEAFF; cdr3_nt: TGTGCCAGCAGTCCATACCGGGACAGGGCGGGTGAAGCTTTCTTT
d_call: TRBD1; v_call: TRBV29-1; j_call: TRBJ1-1; clone_size: -; cdr3_aa: CSVEAGGFEAFF; cdr3_nt: TGCAGCGTTGAAGCAGGGGGGTTTGAAGCTTTCTTT
d_call: -; v_call: TRBV19; j_call: TRBJ1-1; clone_size: -; cdr3_aa: CASTPPRGGGTEAFF; cdr3_nt: TGTGCCAGTACCCCCCCTCGGGGAGGTGGCACTGAAGCTTTCTTT
d_call: -; v_call: TRBV18; j_call: TRBJ1-1; clone_size: -; cdr3_aa: CASSRVGPGTEAFF; cdr3_nt: TGTGCCAGCTCCCGGGTGGGTCCGGGGACTGAAGCTTTCTTT
d_call: TRBD1; v_call: TRBV24-1; j_call: TRBJ2-2; clone_size: -; cdr3_aa: CATSDLDRGDTGELFF; cdr3_nt: TGTGCCACCAGTGATTTAGACAGGGGAGACACCGGGGAGCTGTTTTTT
d_call: -; v_call: TRBV18; j_call: TRBJ1-4; clone_size: many; cdr3_aa: CASSRGDATNEKLFF; cdr3_nt: TGTGCCAGCTCCCGCGGGGACGCAACTAATGAAAAACTGTTTTTT
d_call: TRBD2; v_call: TRBV5-1; j_call: TRBJ2-2; clone_size: -; cdr3_aa: CASRASGSTGELFF; cdr3_nt: TGCGCCAGCAGAGCTAGCGGGAGCACCGGGGAGCTGTTTTTT
d_call: -; v_call: TRBV11-3; j_call: TRBJ1-4; clone_size: -; cdr3_aa: CASSTRRGRNEKLFF; cdr3_nt: TGTGCCAGCAGCACACGGCGGGGCCGGAATGAAAAACTGTTTTTT
d_call: TRBD2; v_call: TRBV30; j_call: TRBJ2-1; clone_size: -; cdr3_aa: CARAGGTNNEQFF; cdr3_nt: TGTGCCAGAGCGGGAGGGACCAACAATGAGCAGTTCTTC
d_call: TRBD2; v_call: TRBV5-1; j_call: TRBJ2-1; clone_size: -; cdr3_aa: CASSLSGSTGNEQFF; cdr3_nt: TGCGCCAGCAGCTTGAGCGGGAGTACGGGCAATGAGCAGTTCTTC
d_call: TRBD1; v_call: TRBV7-8; j_call: TRBJ2-3; clone_size: -; cdr3_aa: CASSLGRRGPTDTQYF; cdr3_nt: TGTGCCAGCAGCTTAGGTCGCAGGGGGCCTACAGATACGCAGTATTTT
d_call: -; v_call: TRBV25-1; j_call: TRBJ1-1; clone_size: once; cdr3_aa: CASSESLYTEAFF; cdr3_nt: TGTGCCAGCAGTGAATCTCTGTACACTGAAGCTTTCTTT
d_call: -; v_call: TRBV7-2; j_call: TRBJ2-1; clone_size: -; cdr3_aa: CASSFSTREPKFF; cdr3_nt: TGTGCCAGCAGCTTCTCCACCCGGGAGCCTAAGTTCTTC
d_call: -; v_call: TRBV4-1; j_call: TRBJ1-1; clone_size: -; cdr3_aa: CASSQDRSNPNTEAFF; cdr3_nt: TGCGCCAGCAGCCAAGATAGATCGAACCCGAACACTGAAGCTTTCTTT
d_call: -; v_call: TRBV27; j_call: TRBJ2-7; clone_size: -; cdr3_aa: CASRPGQSYEQYF; cdr3_nt: TGTGCCAGCAGACCCGGACAATCCTACGAGCAGTACTTC
d_call: TRBD2; v_call: TRBV7-9; j_call: TRBJ2-1; clone_size: -; cdr3_aa: CASSLEPSGGLYNEQFF; cdr3_nt: TGTGCCAGCAGCTTAGAGCCTAGCGGGGGCCTCTACAATGAGCAGTTCTTC
d_call: TRBD1; v_call: TRBV28; j_call: TRBJ1-2; clone_size: -; cdr3_aa: CATSPLGTVNYGYTF; cdr3_nt: TGTGCCACCTCACCTCTCGGGACAGTGAACTATGGCTACACCTTC
d_call: TRBD1; v_call: TRBV11-2; j_call: TRBJ1-5; clone_size: -; cdr3_aa: CASMRRDRGCQPQHF; cdr3_nt: TGTGCCAGCATGCGCCGGGACAGGGGCTGTCAGCCCCAGCATTTT